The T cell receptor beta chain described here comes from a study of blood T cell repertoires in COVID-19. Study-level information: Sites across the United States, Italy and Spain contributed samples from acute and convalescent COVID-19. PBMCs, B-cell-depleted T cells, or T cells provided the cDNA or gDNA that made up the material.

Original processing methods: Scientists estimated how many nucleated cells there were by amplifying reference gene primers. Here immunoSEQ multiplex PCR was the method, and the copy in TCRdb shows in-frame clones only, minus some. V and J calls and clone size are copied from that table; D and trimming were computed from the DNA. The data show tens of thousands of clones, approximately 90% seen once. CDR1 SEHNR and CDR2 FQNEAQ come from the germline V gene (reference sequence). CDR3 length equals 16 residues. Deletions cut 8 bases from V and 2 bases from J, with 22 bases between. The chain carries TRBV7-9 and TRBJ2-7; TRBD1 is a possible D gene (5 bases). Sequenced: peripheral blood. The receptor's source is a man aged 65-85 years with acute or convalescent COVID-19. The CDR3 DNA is TGTGCCAGCGGGGCCAGGTTACACGCCAAGCCCTACGAGCAGTACTTC. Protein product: CASGARLHAKPYEQYF.